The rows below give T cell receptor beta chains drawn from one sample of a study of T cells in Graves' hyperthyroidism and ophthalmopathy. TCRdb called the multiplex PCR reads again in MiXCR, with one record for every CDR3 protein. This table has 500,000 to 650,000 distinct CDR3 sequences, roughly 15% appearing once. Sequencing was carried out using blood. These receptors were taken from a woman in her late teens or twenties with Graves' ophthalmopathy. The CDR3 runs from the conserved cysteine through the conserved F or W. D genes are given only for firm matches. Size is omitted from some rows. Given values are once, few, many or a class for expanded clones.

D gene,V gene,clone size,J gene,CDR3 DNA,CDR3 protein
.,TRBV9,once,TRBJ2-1,TGTGCCAGCAGCGCCAGCGGGCGGAACCCCAATGAGCAGTTCTTC,CASSASGRNPNEQFF
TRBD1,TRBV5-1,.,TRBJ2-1,TGCGCCAGCAGCTTGGCTGACAGGGGCTACGAGCAGTTCTTC,CASSLADRGYEQFF
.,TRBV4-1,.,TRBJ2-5,TGCGCCAGCAGCCCCCCCCGGGCCGTGGAGACCCAGTACTTC,CASSPPRAVETQYF
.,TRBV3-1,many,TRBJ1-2,TGTGCCAGCAGCCAAGAGATAGGCGGCAACACCTTC,CASSQEIGGNTF
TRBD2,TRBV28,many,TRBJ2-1,TGTGCCAGCAGTCCGACCGGGGACTGGGAGGGTTATGAGCAGTTCTTC,CASSPTGDWEGYEQFF
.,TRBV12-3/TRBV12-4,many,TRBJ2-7,TGTGCCAGCAGTTCCCCGACCATACCCTACGAGCAGTACTTC,CASSSPTIPYEQYF
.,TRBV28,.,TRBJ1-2,TGTGCCAGCGGTTTGGGGCCGAAAGGCTACACCTTC,CASGLGPKGYTF
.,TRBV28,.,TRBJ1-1,TGTGCCAGCAACGAAATCACTGAAGCTTTCTTT,CASNEITEAFF
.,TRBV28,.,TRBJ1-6,TGTGCCAGCAGTTTACGACAGCTTAATTCACCCCTCCACTTT,CASSLRQLNSPLHF
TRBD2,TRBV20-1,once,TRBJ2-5,TGCAGTGCCCGGGGGGGGGGTCGGGTGACCCAGTACTTC,CSARGGGRVTQYF
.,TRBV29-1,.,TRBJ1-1,TGCAGCGTCCGACCGGACAGTTTGAGGAACACTGAAGCTTTCTTT,CSVRPDSLRNTEAFF
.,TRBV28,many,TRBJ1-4,TGTGCCAGCAGTTTTTCCACCGTGGGGGAAAAACTGTTTTTT,CASSFSTVGEKLFF
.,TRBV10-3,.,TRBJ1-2,TGTGCCATCAGTGAGTCGCGGACCTATGGCTACACCTTC,CAISESRTYGYTF
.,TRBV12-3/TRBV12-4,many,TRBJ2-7,TGTGCCAGCAGTTTAGAGGTGCTCTACGAGCAGTACTTC,CASSLEVLYEQYF
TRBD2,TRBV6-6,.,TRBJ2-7,TGTGCCAGCAGTTACTCGAATGGGGGGGACGAGCAGTACTTC,CASSYSNGGDEQYF
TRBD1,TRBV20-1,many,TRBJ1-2,TGCAGTGCCCATGGGACAGGGAACTATGGCTACACCTTC,CSAHGTGNYGYTF
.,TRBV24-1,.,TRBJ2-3,TGTGCCACCAGTGATTCTGGGGGCAGGTGGGATACGCAGTATTTT,CATSDSGGRWDTQYF
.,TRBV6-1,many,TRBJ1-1,TGTGCCAGCAGTCTAGCTGACGGTCGTGAAGCTTTCTTT,CASSLADGREAFF
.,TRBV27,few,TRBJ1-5,TGTGCCAGCAGTTTCGGGATCGGTCAGCCCCAGCATTTT,CASSFGIGQPQHF
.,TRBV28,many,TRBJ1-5,TGTGCCAGCAGTTTATGGGGGGGCGGCAATCAGCCCCAGCATTTT,CASSLWGGGNQPQHF
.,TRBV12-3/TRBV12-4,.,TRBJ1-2,TGTGCCAGCAGTTCTTGGCAGACTAACTATGGCTACACCTTC,CASSSWQTNYGYTF
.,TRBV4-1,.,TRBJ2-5,TGCGCCAGCAGCCAAGATTCCCGAGAGACCCAGTACTTC,CASSQDSRETQYF
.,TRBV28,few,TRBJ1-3,TGTGCCAGCAGAATGGGGGGCGCAATGGGCTCTGGAAACACCATATATTTT,CASRMGGAMGSGNTIYF
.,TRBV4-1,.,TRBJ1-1,TGCGCCAGCAGCCAGCGAACAGCGAACACTGAAGCTTTCTTT,CASSQRTANTEAFF
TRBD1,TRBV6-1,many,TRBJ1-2,TGTGCCAGCAGTGCGAACAGGGGGCAAGGCTACACCTTC,CASSANRGQGYTF
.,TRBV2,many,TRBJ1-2,TGTGCCAGCAGCGGGCAGGGGTTTGGCTACACCTTC,CASSGQGFGYTF
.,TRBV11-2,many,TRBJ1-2,TGTGCCAGCAGCCTAGGAATTGCGTATGGCTACACCTTC,CASSLGIAYGYTF
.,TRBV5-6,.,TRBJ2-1,TGTGCCAGCAGCCTGGACAGCCCCCGGCTTGGTGAGCAGTTCTTC,CASSLDSPRLGEQFF
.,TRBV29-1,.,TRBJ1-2,TGCAGCTCAATCAGGGAATGGGGCTATGGCTACACCTTC,CSSIREWGYGYTF
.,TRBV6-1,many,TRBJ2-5,TGTGCCAGCAGTCCGAGGACCGGCAGAACGACCCAGTACTTC,CASSPRTGRTTQYF
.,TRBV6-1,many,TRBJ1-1,TGTGCCAGCAGTGAAGCGGGCTTCACTGAAGCTTTCTTT,CASSEAGFTEAFF
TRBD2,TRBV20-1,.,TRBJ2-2,TGCAGTGCTAGTGTCGCCATAGCGGGGGGGGTCACCGGGGAGCTGTTTTTT,CSASVAIAGGVTGELFF
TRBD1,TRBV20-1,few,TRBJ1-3,TGCAGTGCTATCCCAGGGGGCGGAAACACCATATATTTT,CSAIPGGGNTIYF
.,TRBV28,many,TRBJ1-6,TGTGCCAGCAGTTGGGCAGGGGCGAATTCACCCCTCCACTTT,CASSWAGANSPLHF
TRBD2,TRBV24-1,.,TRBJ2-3,TGTGCCACCGGACTAGCGGGGGACCCCACAGATACGCAGTATTTT,CATGLAGDPTDTQYF
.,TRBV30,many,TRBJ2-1,TGTGCCTGGAGTGTGTCCGGCCTTTACAATGAGCAGTTCTTC,CAWSVSGLYNEQFF
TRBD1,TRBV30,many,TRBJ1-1,TGTGCCTGGAGTGGGGACAGGGGAGTGACTGAAGCTTTCTTT,CAWSGDRGVTEAFF
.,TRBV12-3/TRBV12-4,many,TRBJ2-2,TGTGCCAGCAGCCAAGGGGTGTCGGGGACCGGGGAGCTGTTTTTT,CASSQGVSGTGELFF